Below, one T cell receptor (beta chain) is given with its context. PBMC sampling occurred before vaccination, two weeks after the third dose, and at progression. There are 13 residues in the CDR3. The V gene end was trimmed by 7 bases and the J gene end by 8 bases; junction bases not matched to a gene: 12. CDR1 is GTSNPN and CDR2 is SVGIG in the germline V gene (reference sequence). The data were obtained in a study of glioma-infiltrating T cells after dendritic cell vaccination. Here immunoSEQ multiplex PCR was the method, and the copy in TCRdb shows in-frame clones only, minus some. This table holds 80,000 to 100,000 clones, about 79% found once.

The receptor was isolated from a human donor with glioblastoma. The sequencing here drew on blood, taken before dendritic cell vaccination. This chain joins TRBV30 and TRBJ1-2, with 8 bases fitting TRBD1. CDR3 region: CASGQGPSVGYTF. The CDR3 coding sequence is TGTGCCTCTGGACAGGGACCCTCTGTGGGCTACACCTTC.